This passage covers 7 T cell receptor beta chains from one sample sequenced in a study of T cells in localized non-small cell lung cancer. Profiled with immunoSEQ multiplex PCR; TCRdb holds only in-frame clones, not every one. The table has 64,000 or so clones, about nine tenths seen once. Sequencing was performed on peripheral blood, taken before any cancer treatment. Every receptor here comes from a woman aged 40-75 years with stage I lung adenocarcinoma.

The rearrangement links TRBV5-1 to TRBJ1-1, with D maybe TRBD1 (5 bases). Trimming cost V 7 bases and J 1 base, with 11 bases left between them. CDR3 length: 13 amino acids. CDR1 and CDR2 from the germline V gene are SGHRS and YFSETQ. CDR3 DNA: TGCGCCAGCGCCGGGACTTCGAACACTGAAGCTTTCTTT. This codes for CASAGTSNTEAFF.

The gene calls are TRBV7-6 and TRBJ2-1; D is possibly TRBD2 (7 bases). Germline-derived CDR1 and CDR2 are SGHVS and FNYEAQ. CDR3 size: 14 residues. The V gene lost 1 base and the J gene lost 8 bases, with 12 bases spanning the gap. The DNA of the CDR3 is TGTGCCAGCAGCTTAGGGGGGGGCCGAGATGAGCAGTTCTTC. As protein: CASSLGGGRDEQFF.

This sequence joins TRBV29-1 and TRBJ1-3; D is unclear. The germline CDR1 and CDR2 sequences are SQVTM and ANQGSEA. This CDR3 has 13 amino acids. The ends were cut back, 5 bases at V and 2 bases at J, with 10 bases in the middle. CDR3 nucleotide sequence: TGCAGCGTTATGCTTGAGGCTGGAAACACCATATATTTT. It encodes CSVMLEAGNTIYF.

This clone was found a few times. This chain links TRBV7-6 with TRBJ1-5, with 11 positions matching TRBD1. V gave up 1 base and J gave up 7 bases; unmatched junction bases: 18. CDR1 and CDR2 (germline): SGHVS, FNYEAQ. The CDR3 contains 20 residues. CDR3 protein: CASSLGVGTGGSLGGQPQHF. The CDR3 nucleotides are TGTGCCAGCAGCTTAGGAGTCGGGACAGGGGGTTCCCTCGGTGGACAGCCCCAGCATTTT.

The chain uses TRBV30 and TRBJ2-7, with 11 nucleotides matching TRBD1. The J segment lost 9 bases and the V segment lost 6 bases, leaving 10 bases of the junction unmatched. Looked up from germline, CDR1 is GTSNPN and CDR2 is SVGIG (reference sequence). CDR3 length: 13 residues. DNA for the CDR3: TGTGCCTGCCCCGGACAGGGGGCGCGGGGGCAGTACTTC. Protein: CACPGQGARGQYF.

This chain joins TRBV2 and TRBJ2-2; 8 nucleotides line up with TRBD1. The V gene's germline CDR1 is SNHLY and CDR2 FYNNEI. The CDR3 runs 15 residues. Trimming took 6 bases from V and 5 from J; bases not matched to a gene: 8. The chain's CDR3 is CASRPGQGWTGELFF. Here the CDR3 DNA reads TGTGCCAGCAGACCCGGACAGGGTTGGACCGGGGAGCTGTTTTTT.

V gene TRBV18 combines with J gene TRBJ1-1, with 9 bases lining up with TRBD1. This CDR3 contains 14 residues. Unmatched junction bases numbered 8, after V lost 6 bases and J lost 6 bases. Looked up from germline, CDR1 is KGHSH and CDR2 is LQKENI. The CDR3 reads CASSPGTGFAEAFF. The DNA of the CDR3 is TGTGCCAGCTCTCCCGGGACAGGGTTTGCTGAAGCTTTCTTT.